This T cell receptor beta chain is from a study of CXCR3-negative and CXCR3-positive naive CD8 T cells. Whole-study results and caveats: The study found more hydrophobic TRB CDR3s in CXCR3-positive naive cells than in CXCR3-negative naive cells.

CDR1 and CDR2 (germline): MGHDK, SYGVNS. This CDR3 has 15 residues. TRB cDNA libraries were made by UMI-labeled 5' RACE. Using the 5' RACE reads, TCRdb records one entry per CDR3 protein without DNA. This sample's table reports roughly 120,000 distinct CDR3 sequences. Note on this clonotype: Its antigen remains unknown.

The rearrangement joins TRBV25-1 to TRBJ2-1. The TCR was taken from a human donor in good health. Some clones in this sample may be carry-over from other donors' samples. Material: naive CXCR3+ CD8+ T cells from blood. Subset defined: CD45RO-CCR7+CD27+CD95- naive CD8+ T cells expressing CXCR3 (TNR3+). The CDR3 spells CASSEYFLKAGEQFF.